The entry that follows covers one TCR beta chain sequence. Its antigen is currently not known. No much larger clone exists at a distance of one base, and base qualities are not known. The data derive from a study of Siglec-9 on CD8 T cells in melanoma (dated by TCRdb to the late 2010s). Study-wide context: The study examined the expression of Siglec-9 on CD8+ T cells and how Siglec-9 regulates T cells within the melanoma tumor microenvironment. The full study reports these points: According to the report, an effector memory CD8+ T-cell subset that seemed to build up inside melanoma tumors was both marked and regulated by Siglec-9.

Libraries were prepared through the immunoSEQ multiplex PCR assay. As stored in TCRdb, this immuneACCESS dataset retains in-frame rearrangements with V and J assigned. A fraction of the clones does not appear; measured against another copy, unresolved V genes explain less than half of the discrepancy, and the remainder lacks a known reason. This sample gives some 37,000 clones in total; roughly 80% of them show up just once. Under 2% of the sample is held by the ten biggest clonotypes. CDR1 MGHRA and CDR2 YSYEKL are derived from the germline V gene. Spanning cysteine to phenylalanine, the CDR3 consists of 15 amino acids. Of the read, only the CDR3 DNA is kept; its 45 bases are in frame from base 1. Trimmed from V: 0 bases; trimmed from J: 5 bases; junction bases lacking a gene match: 4.

The sequence is built from TRBV4-1 and TRBJ2-7; TRBD1 lines up with 10 middle nucleotides. This sequence originates from a human donor in good health. Sequenced input: Siglec-9- CD8+ T cells sorted from blood. Taken with the paper, the label for cell subset or site translates to: CD8 T cells lacking Siglec-9. The CDR3 sequence is CASSQDGTGDDEQYF. The DNA sequence follows: TGCGCCAGCAGCCAAGACGGGACAGGGGACGACGAGCAGTACTTC.